This T cell receptor (beta chain) was identified in a study of CD8+ T cells in alopecia areata. General study results and limits: Tofacitinib yielded significantly lower scalp clonality and fewer expanded CD8+ clones among the top 100. Higher clonality and more expanded CD8+ clones appeared in lesional than normal scalp.

As regards this clone: Antigen unknown.

RNA was extracted and reverse transcribed into cDNA as the sequencing template. Generated by immunoSEQ multiplex PCR, the TCRdb table keeps only in-frame clones and is missing some. Of roughly 120,000 clones in the sample, less than 75% were seen once. This sample's treatment: oral pan-JAK inhibitor, 5-10 mg twice daily. The receptor comes from a human donor with alopecia areata. The sequencing used CD8+ T cells sorted from blood, collected at week 4, from a patient treated with tofacitinib.

For the CDR3, the DNA is TGTGCCACCGGCCTCGACGGCAAAAACATTCAGTACTTC. This codes for CATGLDGKNIQYF. The rearrangement links TRBV27 to TRBJ2-4; D remains unclear. Trimming left V 10 bases short and J 3 bases short, with 13 bases between. Germline CDR1 and CDR2: MNHEY and SMNVEV (reference sequence). The CDR3 extends over 13 amino acids.